This T cell receptor (beta chain) comes out of a study of OX40 agonist ivuxolimab in advanced cancers. Turning to the study itself: Patient treatment consisted of intravenous ivuxolimab administration every 2 weeks at 0.01 to 10 mg/kg.

In regard to this clone: As yet, its antigen is unknown.

V lost 0 bases to trimming and J lost 3 bases; unmatched junction nucleotides: 5. The CDR3 runs to 17 residues. Germline V lookup: CDR1 SGDLS, CDR2 YYNGEE. This table comes from immunoSEQ multiplex PCR, and its TCRdb copy is limited to in-frame clones, with some not included. The sample consists of around 69,000 clones, around 84% of them appearing once. Study conclusions and caveats: Clonal expansion by week 6 occurred in CD4+ and CD8+ blood T cells (at 0.1 to 3.0 mg/kg).

The chain joins TRBV9 to TRBJ2-5; 13 positions agree with TRBD2. This clonotype originated in an adult with an advanced solid tumor such as melanoma, head and neck, liver or kidney cancer. The sample here was CD4+ or CD8+ T cells sorted from blood, taken in a trial of the OX40 agonist ivuxolimab. CDR3 protein: CASSVGLAGGDEETQYF. The CDR3 coding sequence is TGTGCCAGCAGCGTAGGACTAGCGGGGGGCGATGAAGAGACCCAGTACTTC.